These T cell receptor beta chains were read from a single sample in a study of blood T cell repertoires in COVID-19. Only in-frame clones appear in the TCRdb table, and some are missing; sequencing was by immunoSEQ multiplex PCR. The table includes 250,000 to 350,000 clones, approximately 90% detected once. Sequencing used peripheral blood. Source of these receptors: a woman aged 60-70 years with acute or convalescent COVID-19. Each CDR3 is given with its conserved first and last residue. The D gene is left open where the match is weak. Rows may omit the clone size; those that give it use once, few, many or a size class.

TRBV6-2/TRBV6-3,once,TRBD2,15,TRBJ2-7,TGTGCCAGCAGTTACCGCGCGGGGGGGCGGGACGAGCAGTACTTC,CASSYRAGGRDEQYF
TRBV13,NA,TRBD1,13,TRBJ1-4,TGTGCCAGCAGCTTGGGACAGGTGGAAAAACTGTTTTTT,CASSLGQVEKLFF
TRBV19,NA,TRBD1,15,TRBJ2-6,TGTGCCAGTACCAAAGACAGGGCTGGGGCCAACGTCCTGACTTTC,CASTKDRAGANVLTF
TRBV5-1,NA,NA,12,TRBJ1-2,TGCGCCAGCAGCTCGGGGGTGGATGGCTACACCTTC,CASSSGVDGYTF
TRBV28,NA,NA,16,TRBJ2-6,TGTGCCAGCAGTTTATTTTTGGGGCCGGGGGCCAACGTCCTGACTTTC,CASSLFLGPGANVLTF
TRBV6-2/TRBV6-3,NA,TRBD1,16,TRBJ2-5,TGTGCCAGCAGTTACTTCCGGACAGGGGGCTTCGAGACCCAGTACTTC,CASSYFRTGGFETQYF
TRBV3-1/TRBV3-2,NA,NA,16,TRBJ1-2,TGTGCCAGCAGCCAAGATTTCAAGGGGGAGATCTATGGCTACACCTTC,CASSQDFKGEIYGYTF
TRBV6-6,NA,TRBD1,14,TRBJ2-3,TGTGCCAGCAGTACAGGGGGCAGCGCAGATACGCAGTATTTT,CASSTGGSADTQYF
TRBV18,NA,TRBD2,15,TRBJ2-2,TGTGCCAGCTCAGTTACTAGCGGGGGGACCGGGGAGCTGTTTTTT,CASSVTSGGTGELFF
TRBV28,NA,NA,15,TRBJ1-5,TGTGCCAGCAGCTCCCCGGGTCGAGGCAATCAGCCCCAGCATTTT,CASSSPGRGNQPQHF
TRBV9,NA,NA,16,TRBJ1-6,TGTGCCAGCTCGGACAGTCTCGAACGGAATCGTTCACCCCTCCACTTT,CASSDSLERNRSPLHF
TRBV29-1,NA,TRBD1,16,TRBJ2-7,TGCAGCGTTTCAAGGGCGGACAGGGGGCTCTCCTACGAGCAGTACTTC,CSVSRADRGLSYEQYF
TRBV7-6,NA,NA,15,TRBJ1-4,TGTGCCAGCAGCTTAGACGGAGGGCCGAATGAAAAACTGTTTTTT,CASSLDGGPNEKLFF
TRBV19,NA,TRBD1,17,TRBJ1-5,TGTGCCAGTAGTATAGATAACAGGGGCACGAGCAATCAGCCCCAGCATTTT,CASSIDNRGTSNQPQHF
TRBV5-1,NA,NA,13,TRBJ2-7,TGCGCCAGCAGAAATCTGGGAGAGTACGAGCAGTACTTC,CASRNLGEYEQYF
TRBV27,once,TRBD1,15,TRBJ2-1,TGTGCCAGCACAAGGCCGGGACAGGGGTATAATGAGCAGTTCTTC,CASTRPGQGYNEQFF
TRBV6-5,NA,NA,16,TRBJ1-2,TGTGCCAGCAGTTACTTGAGGCAGCCAACTAACTATGGCTACACCTTC,CASSYLRQPTNYGYTF
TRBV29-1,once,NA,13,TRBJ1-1,TGCAGCGTTGTTGGGCGGGGCGGGACTGAAGCTTTCTTT,CSVVGRGGTEAFF
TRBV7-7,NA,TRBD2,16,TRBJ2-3,TGTGCTAGCAGCACCCTAGCGGGAGCAAGCACAGATACGCAGTATTTT,CASSTLAGASTDTQYF
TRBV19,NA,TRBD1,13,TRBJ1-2,TGTGCTACGACAGGGGGAGCTAACTATGGCTACACCTTC,CATTGGANYGYTF
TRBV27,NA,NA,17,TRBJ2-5,TGTGCCAGCAGTTTCGGGCTGGCCAGGGGTTCACGGGAGACCCAGTACTTC,CASSFGLARGSRETQYF
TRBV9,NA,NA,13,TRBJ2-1,TGTGCCAGCAGCGTAGTTAGCGGCAATGAGCAGTTCTTC,CASSVVSGNEQFF
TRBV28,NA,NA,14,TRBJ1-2,TGTGCCAGCATCCGACAGGTTACTAACTATGGCTACACCTTC,CASIRQVTNYGYTF
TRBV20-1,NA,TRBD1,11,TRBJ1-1,TGCAGTGCCTGGGACAGGGGGCAAGCTTTCTTT,CSAWDRGQAFF
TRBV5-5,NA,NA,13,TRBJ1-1,TGTGCCAGCAGCCCATGGTCCCAGTCTGAAGCTTTCTTT,CASSPWSQSEAFF
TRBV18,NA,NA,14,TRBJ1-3,TGTGCCAGCTCACCGGAGAGCTCTGGAAACACCATATATTTT,CASSPESSGNTIYF
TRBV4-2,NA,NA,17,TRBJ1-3,TGTGCCAGCAGCCGCGAAGGCGACCTGGCGGGAGGAAACACCATATATTTT,CASSREGDLAGGNTIYF
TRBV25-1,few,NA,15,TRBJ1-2,TGTGCCAGCAGTGAATGGAGAGGTGGAGAGAGCGGCTACACCTTC,CASSEWRGGESGYTF
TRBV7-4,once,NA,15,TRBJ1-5,TGTGCCAGCAGCCAGGGATATGGGGGCAATCAGCCCCAGCATTTT,CASSQGYGGNQPQHF
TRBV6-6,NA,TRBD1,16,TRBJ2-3,TGTGCCAGCAGTTACTTTCAGGGGGCTGTTGCAGATACGCAGTATTTT,CASSYFQGAVADTQYF
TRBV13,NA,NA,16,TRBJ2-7,TGTGCCAGCAGCTTAGGTTTCAGGGGGGTTGCCTACGAGCAGTACTTC,CASSLGFRGVAYEQYF
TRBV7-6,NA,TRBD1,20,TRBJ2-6,TGTGCCAGCAGCTTAGAGACAGGGGTAGGGGCCCTTGGTGGGGCCAACGTCCTGACTTTC,CASSLETGVGALGGANVLTF
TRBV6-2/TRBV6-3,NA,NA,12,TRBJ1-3,TGTGCCAGCAGTTGGGGCGGACACACCATATATTTT,CASSWGGHTIYF
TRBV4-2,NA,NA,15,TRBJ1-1,TGTGCCAGCAGCCAAGAAGCAGGGCAGAACACTGAAGCTTTCTTT,CASSQEAGQNTEAFF
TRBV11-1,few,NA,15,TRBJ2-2,TGTGCCAGCAGCTTAGGGCAGGGCGTCACCGGGGAGCTGTTTTTT,CASSLGQGVTGELFF
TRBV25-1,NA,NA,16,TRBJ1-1,TGTGCCAGCAGTGAATCGCTTACACAGTCGAACACTGAAGCTTTCTTT,CASSESLTQSNTEAFF
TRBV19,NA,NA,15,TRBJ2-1,TGTGCCAGTAGTGGGGTAGCGATAGCCTACAATGAGCAGTTCTTC,CASSGVAIAYNEQFF
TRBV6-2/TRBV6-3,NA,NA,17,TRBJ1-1,TGTGCCAGCAGTTACGGTCCGGGAGGATCCGCGAACACTGAAGCTTTCTTT,CASSYGPGGSANTEAFF
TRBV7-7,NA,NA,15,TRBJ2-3,TGTGCCAGCAGCTTCAGTTACAGGGAGTCAGATACGCAGTATTTT,CASSFSYRESDTQYF
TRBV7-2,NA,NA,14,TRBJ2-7,TGTGCCAGCAGCTTAGATCGTGCGGGCTACGAGCAGTACTTC,CASSLDRAGYEQYF
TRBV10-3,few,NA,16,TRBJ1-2,TGTGCCATCAGTGAGCTAAGGGGGACGGGTGGCGATGGCTACACCTTC,CAISELRGTGGDGYTF
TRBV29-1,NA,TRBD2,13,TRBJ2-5,TGCAGCGCTATAGGTGGGGGGGTAGAGACCCAGTACTTC,CSAIGGGVETQYF
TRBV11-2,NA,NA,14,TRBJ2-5,TGTGCCAGCAGCTTATCGGGCGGGCAAGAGACCCAGTACTTC,CASSLSGGQETQYF
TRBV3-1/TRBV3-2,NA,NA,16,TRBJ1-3,TGTGCCAGCAGCCCTACTGGACAGCTAAATGGAAACACCATATATTTT,CASSPTGQLNGNTIYF
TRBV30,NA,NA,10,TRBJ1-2,TGTGCCTGGAACCAACAGGGCTACACCTTC,CAWNQQGYTF
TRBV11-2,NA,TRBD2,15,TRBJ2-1,TGTGCCAGCAGCCCCGAGCGGGGGGCCAACAATGAGCAGTTCTTC,CASSPERGANNEQFF
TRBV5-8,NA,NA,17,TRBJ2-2,TGTGCCAGCAGCTTGTCTGCCCTAAGAACGGTCACCGGGGAGCTGTTTTTT,CASSLSALRTVTGELFF
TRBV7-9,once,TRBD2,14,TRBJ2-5,TGTGCCAGCAGCTTTAGCGGGAGAGGAGAGACCCAGTACTTC,CASSFSGRGETQYF
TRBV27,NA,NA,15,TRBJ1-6,TGTGCCAGCAGTTTTTCTGGGGGGTGGAATTCACCCCTCCACTTT,CASSFSGGWNSPLHF
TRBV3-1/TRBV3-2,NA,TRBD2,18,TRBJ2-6,TGTGCCAGCAGCCAAGGGGCTAGCGGGAGGGGTGGGGCCAACGTCCTGACTTTC,CASSQGASGRGGANVLTF